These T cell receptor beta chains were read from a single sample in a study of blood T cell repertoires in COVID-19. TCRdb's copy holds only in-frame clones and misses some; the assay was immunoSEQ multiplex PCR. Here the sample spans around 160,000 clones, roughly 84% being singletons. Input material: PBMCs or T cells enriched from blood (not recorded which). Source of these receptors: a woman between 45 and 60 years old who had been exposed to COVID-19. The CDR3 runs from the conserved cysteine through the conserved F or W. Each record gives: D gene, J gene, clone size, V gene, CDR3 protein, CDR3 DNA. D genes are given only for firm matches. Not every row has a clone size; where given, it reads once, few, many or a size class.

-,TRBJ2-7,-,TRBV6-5,CATGTPPGYEQYF,TGTGCCACCGGGACTCCTCCGGGCTACGAGCAGTACTTC
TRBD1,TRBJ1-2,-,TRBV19,CATRQGDSGYTF,TGTGCCACACGCCAGGGGGATTCGGGCTACACCTTC
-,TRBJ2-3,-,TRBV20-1,CSASSSEGGTDTQYF,TGCAGTGCTAGTTCTAGCGAAGGGGGCACAGATACGCAGTATTTT
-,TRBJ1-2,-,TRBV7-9,CASSPWEPNYGYTF,TGTGCCAGCAGCCCCTGGGAGCCTAACTATGGCTACACCTTC
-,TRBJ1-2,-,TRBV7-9,CASSLGEDYGYTF,TGTGCCAGCAGCTTAGGGGAGGACTATGGCTACACCTTC
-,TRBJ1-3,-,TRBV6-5,CARTYLRGYTIYF,TGTGCCCGAACCTACCTGCGAGGGTACACCATATATTTT
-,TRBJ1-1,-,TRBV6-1,CASSERAGNTEAFF,TGTGCCAGCAGTGAGAGGGCCGGGAACACTGAAGCTTTCTTT
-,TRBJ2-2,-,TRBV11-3,CASSPVGANTGELFF,TGTGCCAGCAGCCCCGTAGGGGCGAACACCGGGGAGCTGTTTTTT
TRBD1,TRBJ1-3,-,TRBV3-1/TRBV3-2,CASSQEFRGEAVYF,TGTGCCAGCAGCCAAGAATTCAGGGGGGAAGCAGTATATTTT
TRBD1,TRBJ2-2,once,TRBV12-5,CASGPRGQGVSGELFF,TGTGCTAGTGGACCCCGGGGACAGGGGGTCTCCGGGGAGCTGTTTTTT
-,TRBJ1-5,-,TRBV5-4,CASRAVRGVRDYSNQPQHF,TGTGCCAGCAGGGCGGTTCGGGGGGTGAGGGATTATAGCAATCAGCCCCAGCATTTT
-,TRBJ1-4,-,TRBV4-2,CASSQSGREKLFF,TGTGCCAGCAGCCAATCCGGTCGCGAAAAACTGTTTTTT
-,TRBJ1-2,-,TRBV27,CASCPSGLANYGYTF,TGTGCCAGCTGCCCATCGGGACTAGCTAACTATGGCTACACCTTC
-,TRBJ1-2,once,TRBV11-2,CASSSQGPANYGYTF,TGTGCCAGCAGCTCACAGGGCCCGGCTAACTATGGCTACACCTTC
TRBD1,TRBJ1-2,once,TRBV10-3,CAISEFYGLGGDRDRDTNYGYTF,TGTGCCATCAGTGAATTTTACGGTTTGGGAGGGGACCGGGACAGGGATACTAACTATGGCTACACCTTC
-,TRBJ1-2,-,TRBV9,CASSGAGAFGYTF,TGTGCCAGCAGCGGAGCCGGTGCATTCGGCTACACCTTC
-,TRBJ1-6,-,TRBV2,CASSAPRLRGSPLHF,TGTGCCAGCAGTGCCCCCCGACTTAGGGGTTCACCCCTCCACTTT
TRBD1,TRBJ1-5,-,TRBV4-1,CASSQDPDRAEQPQHF,TGCGCCAGCAGCCAAGACCCGGACAGGGCTGAACAGCCCCAGCATTTT
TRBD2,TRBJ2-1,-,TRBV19,CASTQKGSGSNEQFF,TGTGCCAGTACTCAAAAAGGTAGCGGGAGCAATGAGCAGTTCTTC
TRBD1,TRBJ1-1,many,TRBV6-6,CASGVQGALGRTEAFF,TGTGCCAGCGGGGTACAGGGGGCGCTTGGGAGGACTGAAGCTTTCTTT
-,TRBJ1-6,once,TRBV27,CASSLISRNSPLHF,TGTGCCAGCAGTTTGATAAGCCGAAATTCACCCCTCCACTTT
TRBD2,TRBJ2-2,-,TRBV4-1,CASSQGLAGLTGELFF,TGCGCCAGCAGCCAAGGACTAGCGGGACTGACCGGGGAGCTGTTTTTT
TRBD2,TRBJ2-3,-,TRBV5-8,CASSSGTRNSDTQYF,TGTGCCAGCAGCTCCGGGACTAGAAATTCAGATACGCAGTATTTT
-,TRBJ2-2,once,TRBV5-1,CASSLQTGELFF,TGCGCCAGCAGCTTGCAAACCGGGGAGCTGTTTTTT
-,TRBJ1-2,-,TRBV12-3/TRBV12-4,CASSYEANYGYTF,TGTGCCAGCAGTTATGAGGCTAACTATGGCTACACCTTC
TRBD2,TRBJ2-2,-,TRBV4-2,CASSQFTGTSGYIGELFF,TGTGCCAGCAGCCAATTTACCGGGACTAGCGGGTATATCGGGGAGCTGTTTTTT
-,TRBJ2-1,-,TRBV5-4,CASSLSGGTAVYNEQFF,TGTGCCAGCAGCTTGTCGGGGGGGACAGCTGTCTACAATGAGCAGTTCTTC
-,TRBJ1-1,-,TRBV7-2,CASSFYPAGSGMNTEAFF,TGTGCCAGCAGCTTCTACCCGGCAGGTTCTGGTATGAACACTGAAGCTTTCTTT
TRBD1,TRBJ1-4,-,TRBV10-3,CAISEQGVREKLFF,TGTGCCATCAGTGAGCAGGGGGTGCGAGAAAAACTGTTTTTT
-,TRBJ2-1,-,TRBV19,CASSIRGAYNEQFF,TGTGCCAGTAGTATTCGGGGGGCGTACAATGAGCAGTTCTTC
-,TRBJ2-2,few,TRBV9,CASSSRTREGTGELFF,TGTGCCAGCAGCTCCCGGACCAGGGAAGGCACCGGGGAGCTGTTTTTT
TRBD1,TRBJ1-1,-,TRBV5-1,CASSLEGQPKAFF,TGCGCCAGCAGCTTGGAGGGACAGCCAAAAGCTTTCTTT
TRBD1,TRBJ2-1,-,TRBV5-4,CASSWTRTGQGSYNEQFF,TGTGCCAGCAGCTGGACTCGGACAGGGCAGGGCTCCTACAATGAGCAGTTCTTC
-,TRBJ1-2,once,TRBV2,CASSPEVQTNYGYTF,TGTGCCAGCAGTCCGGAGGTCCAAACTAACTATGGCTACACCTTC
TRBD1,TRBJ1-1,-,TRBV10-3,CAISPGQRNTEAFF,TGTGCCATCAGTCCGGGACAGAGGAACACTGAAGCTTTCTTT
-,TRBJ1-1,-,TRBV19,CATGIRMNTEAFF,TGTGCCACAGGGATCCGGATGAACACTGAAGCTTTCTTT
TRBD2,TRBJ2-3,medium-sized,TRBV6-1,CASSELAGGADTQYF,TGTGCCAGCAGTGAGCTAGCGGGAGGGGCAGATACGCAGTATTTT
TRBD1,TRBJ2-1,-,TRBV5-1,CASRPNPDRVNEQFF,TGCGCCAGCAGGCCTAATCCGGACAGGGTCAATGAGCAGTTCTTC
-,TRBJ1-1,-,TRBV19,CASSMGGRGEAFF,TGTGCCAGTAGTATGGGAGGACGGGGTGAAGCTTTCTTT
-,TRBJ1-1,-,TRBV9,CASSGRLTGDTEAFF,TGTGCCAGCAGCGGGCGACTAACGGGGGACACTGAAGCTTTCTTT
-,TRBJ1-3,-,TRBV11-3,CASSFQGTGNTIYF,TGTGCCAGCAGCTTTCAGGGGACTGGAAACACCATATATTTT
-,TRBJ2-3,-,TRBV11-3,CASSKTPPEEDTQYF,TGTGCCAGCAGCAAGACCCCCCCTGAGGAGGATACGCAGTATTTT
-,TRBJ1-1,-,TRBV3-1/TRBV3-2,CASSRTSTEAFF,TGTGCCAGCAGCCGAACAAGTACTGAAGCTTTCTTT
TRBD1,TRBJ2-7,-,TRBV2,CASSAGTGVYEQYF,TGTGCCAGCAGCGCCGGGACAGGGGTTTACGAGCAGTACTTC
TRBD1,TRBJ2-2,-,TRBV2,CASSEGTGGRTGELFF,TGTGCCAGCAGTGAGGGTACAGGGGGAAGAACCGGGGAGCTGTTTTTT
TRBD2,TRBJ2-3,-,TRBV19,CASSTRGGSTDTQYF,TGTGCCAGTAGTACCCGGGGGGGGAGCACAGATACGCAGTATTTT
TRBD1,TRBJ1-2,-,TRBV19,CASSMTGDYGYTF,TGTGCCAGTAGTATGACAGGGGACTATGGCTACACCTTC
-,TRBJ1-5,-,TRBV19,CASSIYSGGIGERQPQHF,TGTGCCAGTAGTATATATTCCGGGGGTATAGGGGAGAGGCAGCCCCAGCATTTT
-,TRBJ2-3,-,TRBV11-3,CASSLDRADTQYF,TGTGCCAGCAGCTTAGATCGCGCAGATACGCAGTATTTT
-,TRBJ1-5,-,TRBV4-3,CASSQAPHSNQPQHF,TGCGCCAGCAGCCAAGCCCCGCACAGTAATCAGCCCCAGCATTTT
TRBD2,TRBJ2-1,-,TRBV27,CASSAGGRYNEQFF,TGTGCCAGCAGCGCGGGAGGCCGCTACAATGAGCAGTTCTTC
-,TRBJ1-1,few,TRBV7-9,CASSWGVGNTEAFF,TGTGCCAGCAGCTGGGGAGTGGGGAACACTGAAGCTTTCTTT
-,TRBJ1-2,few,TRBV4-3,CASSARGRGRGGYTF,TGCGCCAGCAGCGCTCGAGGGAGGGGAAGGGGAGGCTACACCTTC
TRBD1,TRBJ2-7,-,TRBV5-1,CASSLGWGQGPYEQYF,TGCGCCAGCAGCTTGGGTTGGGGACAGGGACCCTACGAGCAGTACTTC
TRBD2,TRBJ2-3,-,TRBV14,CASSHIASGRGDTQYF,TGTGCCAGCAGCCATATTGCTAGCGGTAGAGGCGATACGCAGTATTTT
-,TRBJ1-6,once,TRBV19,CASSIDRGSPLHF,TGTGCCAGTAGTATAGACCGGGGTTCACCCCTCCACTTT
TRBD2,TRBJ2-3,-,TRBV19,CASSQTSQDTQYF,TGTGCCAGTAGCCAGACTAGCCAGGATACGCAGTATTTT
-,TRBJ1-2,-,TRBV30,CALPPGTANYGYTF,TGTGCCCTTCCTCCCGGGACTGCGAACTATGGCTACACCTTC